One TCR beta chain is described in this entry. Germline V CDR1 and CDR2: GTSNPN, SVGIG (reference sequence). The CDR3 has 12 amino acids. Trimming at V came to 3 bases and at J to 5 bases, leaving 4 bases not matched to a gene. The PCR contained 60 Vbeta and 13 Jbeta primers. TCRdb's copy holds only in-frame clones and misses some; the assay was immunoSEQ multiplex PCR. The sample includes some 69,000 clones, roughly 65% of them seen just once. The sample originates from a study of cytomegalovirus exposure and HLA in healthy donors. The chain joins TRBV30 to TRBJ2-7, with 7 bases lining up with TRBD1. The sequence was collected from a male donor in good health and CMV-seropositive. Sequencing used PBMCs. CDR3 sequence: CAWREQGHEQYF. CDR3 DNA sequence: TGTGCCTGGAGGGAACAGGGGCACGAGCAGTACTTC.